This T cell receptor (beta chain) was captured in a study of shared clonotypes between healthy human individuals. CD8 cells classed as naive were CD45RO-negative and positively selected for CCR7, excluding terminally differentiated effector memory CD45RA+ cells. Profiling relied on immunoSEQ multiplex PCR, and the TCRdb table lists in-frame clones only, not all of them. The sample shows over 2 million clones, about 95% of them seen only once. To note about this clone: Its cognate antigen is unknown.

General study findings and limits: Lower generation probabilities were found for non-shared clonotypes than for those shared by all four donors. Incompleteness in sorted-subset sequencing, despite large depth, was shown by rarefaction. An anticipated effect of sequencing depth on clonotype sharing among donors was recognized.

Trimming at V came to 0 bases and at J to 3 bases, leaving 8 bases not matched to a gene. The CDR3 extends over 18 amino acids. Germline V gene lookup returns CDR1 LGHNA and CDR2 YSLEER. The sequencing sample was made of naive CD8+ T cells sorted from blood. The receptor was isolated from a man aged 18 to 35 in good health. The V gene is TRBV4-3, the J gene TRBJ1-6; 7 nucleotides line up with TRBD1. The CDR3 DNA follows: TGCGCCAGCAGCCAAGATCTAGGGGGCAACGGCTATAATTCACCCCTCCACTTT. It codes for CASSQDLGGNGYNSPLHF.